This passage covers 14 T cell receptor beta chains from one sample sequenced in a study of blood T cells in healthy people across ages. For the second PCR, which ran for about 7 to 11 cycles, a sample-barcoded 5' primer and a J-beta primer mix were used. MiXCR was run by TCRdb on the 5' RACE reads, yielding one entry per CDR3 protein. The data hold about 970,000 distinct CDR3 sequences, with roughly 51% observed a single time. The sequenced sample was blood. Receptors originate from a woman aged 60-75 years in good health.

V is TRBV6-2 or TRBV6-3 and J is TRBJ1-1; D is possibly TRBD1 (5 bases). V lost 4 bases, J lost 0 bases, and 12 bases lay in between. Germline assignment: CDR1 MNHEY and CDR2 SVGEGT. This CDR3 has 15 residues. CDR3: CASSSGQTLNTEAFF. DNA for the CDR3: TGTGCCAGCAGTTCGGGGCAGACTTTGAACACTGAAGCTTTCTTT.

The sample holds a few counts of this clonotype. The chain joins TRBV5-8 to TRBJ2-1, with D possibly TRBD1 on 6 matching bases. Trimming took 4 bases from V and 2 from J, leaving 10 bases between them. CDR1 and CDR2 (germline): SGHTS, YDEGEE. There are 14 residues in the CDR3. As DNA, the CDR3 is TGTGCCAGCAGCCCGGACAGTCCCTACAATGAGCAGTTCTTC. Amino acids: CASSPDSPYNEQFF. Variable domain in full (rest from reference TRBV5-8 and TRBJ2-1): EAGVTQSPTHLIKTRGQQATLRCSPISGHTSVYWYQQALGLGLQFLLWYDEGEERNRGNFPPRFSGRQFPNYSSELNVNALELEDSALYLCASSPDSPYNEQFFGPGTRLTVL.

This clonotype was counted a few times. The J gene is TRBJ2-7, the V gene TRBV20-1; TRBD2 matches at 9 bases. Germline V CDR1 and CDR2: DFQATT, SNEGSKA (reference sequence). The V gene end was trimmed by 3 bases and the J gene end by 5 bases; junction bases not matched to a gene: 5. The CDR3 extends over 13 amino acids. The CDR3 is CSARPSGTHEQYF. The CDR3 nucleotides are TGCAGTGCTAGGCCTAGCGGGACCCACGAGCAGTACTTC.

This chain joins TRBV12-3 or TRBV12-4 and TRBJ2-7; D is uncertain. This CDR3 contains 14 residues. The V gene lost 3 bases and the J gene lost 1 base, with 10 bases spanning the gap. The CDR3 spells CASSLRTDSYEQYF. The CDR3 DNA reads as TGTGCCAGCAGTTTGAGGACGGATTCCTACGAGCAGTACTTC.

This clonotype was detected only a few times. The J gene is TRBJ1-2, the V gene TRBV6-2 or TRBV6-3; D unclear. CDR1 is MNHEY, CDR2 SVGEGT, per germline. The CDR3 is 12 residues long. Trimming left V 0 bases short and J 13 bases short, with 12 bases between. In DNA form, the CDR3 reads TGTGCCAGCAGTTACTCTTCTGGCGGGCGCACCTTC. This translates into CASSYSSGGRTF.

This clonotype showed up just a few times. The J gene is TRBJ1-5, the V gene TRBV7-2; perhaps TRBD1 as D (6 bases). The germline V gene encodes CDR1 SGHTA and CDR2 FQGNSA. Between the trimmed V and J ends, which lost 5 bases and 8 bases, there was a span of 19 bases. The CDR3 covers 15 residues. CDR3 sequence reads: CASSPLGGRVEPQHF. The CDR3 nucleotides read TGTGCCAGCAGCCCTCTGGGGGGGCGGGTGGAGCCCCAGCATTTT.

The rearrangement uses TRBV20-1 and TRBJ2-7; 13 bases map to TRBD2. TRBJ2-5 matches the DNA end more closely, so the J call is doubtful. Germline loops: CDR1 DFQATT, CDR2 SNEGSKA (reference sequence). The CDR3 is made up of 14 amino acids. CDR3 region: CSAGGTSGIETQYF. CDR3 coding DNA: TGCAGTGCTGGGGGGACTAGCGGGATTGAGACCCAGTACTTC.

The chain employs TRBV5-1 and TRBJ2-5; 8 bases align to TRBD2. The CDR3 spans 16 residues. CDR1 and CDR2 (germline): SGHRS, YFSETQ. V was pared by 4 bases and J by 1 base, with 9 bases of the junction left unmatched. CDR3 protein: CASSLRAGGPQETQYF. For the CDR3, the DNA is TGCGCCAGCAGCCTTCGGGCGGGGGGACCCCAAGAGACCCAGTACTTC.

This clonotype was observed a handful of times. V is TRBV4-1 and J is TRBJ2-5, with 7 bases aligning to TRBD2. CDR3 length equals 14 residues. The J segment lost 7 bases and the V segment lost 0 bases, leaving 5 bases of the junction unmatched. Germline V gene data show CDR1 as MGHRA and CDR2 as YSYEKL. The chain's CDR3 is CASSQEGGVGTQYF. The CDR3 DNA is TGCGCCAGCAGCCAAGAGGGGGGGGTTGGGACCCAGTACTTC.

In DNA, the CDR3 is TGTGCCAGCAGTCCCCCGGGACACAGGGTGAGGACCCAGTACTTC. It is translated as CASSPPGHRVRTQYF. J is TRBJ2-5 and V is TRBV6-5; D is perhaps TRBD1 (6 bases). There are 15 residues in the CDR3. With 5 bases removed from V and 7 bases from J, the gap between germline ends came to 20 bases. Looked up from germline, CDR1 is MNHEY and CDR2 is SVGAGI.

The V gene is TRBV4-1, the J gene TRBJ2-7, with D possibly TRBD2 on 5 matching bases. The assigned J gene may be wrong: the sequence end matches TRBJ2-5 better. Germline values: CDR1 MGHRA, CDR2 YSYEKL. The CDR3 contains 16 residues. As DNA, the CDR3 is TGCGCCAGCAGCCGAAAGGACTGGCGAACACAAGAGACCCAGTACTTC. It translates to CASSRKDWRTQETQYF.

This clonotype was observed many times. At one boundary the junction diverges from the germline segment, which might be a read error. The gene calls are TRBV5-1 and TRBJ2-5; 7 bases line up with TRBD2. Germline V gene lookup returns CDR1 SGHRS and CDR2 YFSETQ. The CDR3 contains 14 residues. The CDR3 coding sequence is TGTGCCAGCTCACCCGGGACTACCCAAGAGACCCAGTACTTC. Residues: CASSPGTTQETQYF.

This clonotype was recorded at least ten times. The CDR3 spells CSVAGTRSNIQYF. The CDR3, as DNA: TGCAGCGTGGCCGGGACTCGGAGCAACATTCAGTACTTC. The chain joins TRBV29-1 to TRBJ2-4; D might be TRBD2 (6 bases). The CDR3 covers 13 residues. The V gene lost 6 bases and the J gene lost 7 bases, with 16 bases spanning the gap. In germline, CDR1 is SQVTM, CDR2 ANQGSEA. The full variable domain, in which reference TRBV29-1 and TRBJ2-4 provide the parts outside the CDR3, is SAVISQKPSRDICQRGTSLTIQCQVDSQVTMMFWYRQQPGQSLTLIATANQGSEATYESGFVIDKFPISRPNLTFSTLTVSNMSPEDSSIYLCSVAGTRSNIQYFGAGTRLSVL.

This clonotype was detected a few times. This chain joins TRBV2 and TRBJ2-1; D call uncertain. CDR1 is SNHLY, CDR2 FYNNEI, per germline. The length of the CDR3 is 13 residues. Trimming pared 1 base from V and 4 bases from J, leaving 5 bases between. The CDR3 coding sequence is TGTGCCAGCAGTGAAGGGGTTTACAATGAGCAGTTCTTC. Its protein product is CASSEGVYNEQFF.